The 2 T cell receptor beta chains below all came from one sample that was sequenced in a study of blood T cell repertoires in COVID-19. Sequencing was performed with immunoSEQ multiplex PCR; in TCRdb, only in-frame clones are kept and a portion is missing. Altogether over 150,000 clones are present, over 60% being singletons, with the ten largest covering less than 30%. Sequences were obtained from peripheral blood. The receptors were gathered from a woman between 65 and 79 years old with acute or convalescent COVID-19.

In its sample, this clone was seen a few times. The DNA of the CDR3 is TGTGCCAGCAGCCACGGTGGGGGGGGCTACTCCTACAATGAGCAGTTCTTC. Protein: CASSHGGGGYSYNEQFF. The V and J genes are TRBV7-9 and TRBJ2-1, with a tentative D call TRBD2 (7 bases). The germline V and J ends were trimmed by 5 bases and 0 bases, with 17 bases remaining between them. In germline, CDR1 is SEHNR, CDR2 FQNEAQ (reference sequence). This CDR3 comprises 17 residues.

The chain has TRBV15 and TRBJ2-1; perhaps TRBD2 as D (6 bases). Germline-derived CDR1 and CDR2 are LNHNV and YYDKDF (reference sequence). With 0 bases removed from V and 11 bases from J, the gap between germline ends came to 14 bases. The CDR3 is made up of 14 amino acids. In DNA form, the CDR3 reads TGTGCCACCAGCAGAGATCGGGTAGCGGAGAAGCAGTTCTTC. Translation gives CATSRDRVAEKQFF.